This TCR beta chain was sequenced during a study of cytomegalovirus exposure and HLA in healthy donors. Study at large: Findings of an earlier analysis included around 120 million unique TCR beta sequences from some 190 million T cells. Out of several hundred genotyped donors, about 81% belonged to the Caucasian-associated ancestry cluster.

The CDR3 totals 16 residues. Germline V gene data show CDR1 as SGHTA and CDR2 as FQGNSA. Trimming removed 0 bases from V and 5 bases from J; junction bases left unmatched: 9. Study-wide points: Analysis was performed later, and it showed HLA-associated TCR beta chains to be more clonally expanded than equally common others. Three CMV-associated chains proved CMV antigen-specific in vitro.

As regards this clone: Its specificity is unknown.

In the PCR, 60 Vbeta and 13 Jbeta primers were used. Libraries were prepared by immunoSEQ multiplex PCR; TCRdb keeps only in-frame clonotypes and omits some of them. Of approximately 110,000 clones listed, more than 75% are singletons. This clonotype originated in a man aged 35-49 years in good health and CMV-seronegative. The chain uses TRBV7-2 and TRBJ1-1, with TRBD1 identical over 7 bases. Sequenced: PBMCs. The CDR3 DNA follows: TGTGCCAGCAGCTTAGCATCCGGAGGGGGCGGGACTGAAGCTTTCTTT. It encodes CASSLASGGGGTEAFF. Looking up the rest from reference TRBV7-2 and TRBJ1-1 gives the full variable domain: GAGVSQSPSNKVTEKGKDVELRCDPISGHTALYWYRQSLGQGLEFLIYFQGNSAPDKSGLPSDRFSAERTGGSVSTLTIQRTQQEDSAVYLCASSLASGGGGTEAFFGQGTRLTVV.